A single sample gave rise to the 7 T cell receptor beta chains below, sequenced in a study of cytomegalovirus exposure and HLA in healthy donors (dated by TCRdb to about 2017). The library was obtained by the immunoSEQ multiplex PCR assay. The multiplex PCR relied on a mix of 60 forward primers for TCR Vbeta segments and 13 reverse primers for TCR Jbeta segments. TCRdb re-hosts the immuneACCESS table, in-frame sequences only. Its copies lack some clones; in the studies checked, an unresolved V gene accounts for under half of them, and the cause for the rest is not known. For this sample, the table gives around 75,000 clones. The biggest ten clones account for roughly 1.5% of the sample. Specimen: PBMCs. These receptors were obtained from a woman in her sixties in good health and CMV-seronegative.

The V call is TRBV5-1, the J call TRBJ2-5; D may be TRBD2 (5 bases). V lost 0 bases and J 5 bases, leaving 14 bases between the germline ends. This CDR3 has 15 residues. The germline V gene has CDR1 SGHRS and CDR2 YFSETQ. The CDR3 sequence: CASSLVAGERETQYF. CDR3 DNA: TGCGCCAGCAGCTTGGTGGCGGGCGAAAGGGAGACCCAGTACTTC.

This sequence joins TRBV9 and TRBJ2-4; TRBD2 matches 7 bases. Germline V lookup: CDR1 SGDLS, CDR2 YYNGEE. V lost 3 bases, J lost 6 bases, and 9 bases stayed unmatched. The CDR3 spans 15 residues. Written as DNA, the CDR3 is TGTGCCAGCAGCGGGGGGAGGGGAAGTACAAACATTCAGTACTTC. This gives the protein CASSGGRGSTNIQYF.

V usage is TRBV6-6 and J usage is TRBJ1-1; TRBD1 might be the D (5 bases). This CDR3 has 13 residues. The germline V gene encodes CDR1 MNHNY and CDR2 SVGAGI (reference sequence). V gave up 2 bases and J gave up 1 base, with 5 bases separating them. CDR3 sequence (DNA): TGTGCCAGCAGTTACGACAGGAACACTGAAGCTTTCTTT. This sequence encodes CASSYDRNTEAFF.

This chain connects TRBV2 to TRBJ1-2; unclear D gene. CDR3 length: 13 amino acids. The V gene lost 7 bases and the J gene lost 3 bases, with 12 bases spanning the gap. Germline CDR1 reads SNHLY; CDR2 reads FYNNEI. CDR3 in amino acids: CASNPGLDYGYTF. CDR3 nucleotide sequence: TGTGCCAGCAACCCCGGGTTGGACTATGGCTACACCTTC.

The CDR3 is CASRGRGLSSVDEQFF. The CDR3 coding sequence is TGTGCCAGCAGAGGGAGGGGCCTTAGCTCCGTCGATGAGCAGTTCTTC. The rearrangement uses TRBV9 and TRBJ2-1, with 7 bases fitting TRBD2. Losses at the gene ends were 5 bases for V and 8 bases for J; bases not matched to a gene: 16. The V gene's germline CDR1 is SGDLS and CDR2 YYNGEE. The CDR3 sequence is 16 residues long.

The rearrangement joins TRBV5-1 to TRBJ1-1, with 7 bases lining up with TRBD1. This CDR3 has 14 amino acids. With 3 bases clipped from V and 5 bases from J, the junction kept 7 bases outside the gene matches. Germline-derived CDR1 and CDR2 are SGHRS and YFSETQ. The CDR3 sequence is CASSSALGQTEAFF. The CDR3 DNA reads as TGCGCCAGCAGCTCCGCCTTGGGACAGACTGAAGCTTTCTTT.

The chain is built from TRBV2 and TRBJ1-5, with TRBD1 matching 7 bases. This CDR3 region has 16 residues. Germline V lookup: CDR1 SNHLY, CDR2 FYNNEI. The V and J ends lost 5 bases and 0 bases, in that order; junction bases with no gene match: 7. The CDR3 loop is CASSYGTASSNQPQHF. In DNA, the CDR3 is TGTGCCAGCAGTTATGGGACAGCGAGTAGCAATCAGCCCCAGCATTTT.